These 6 T cell receptor beta chains were sequenced from one sample in a study of cytomegalovirus exposure and HLA in healthy donors. The PCR ran on 60 Vbeta and 13 Jbeta primers. Measured with immunoSEQ multiplex PCR; TCRdb has only the in-frame clones, and not every one. Of 150,000 to 200,000 clones listed, 80% to 90% are singletons. The sequenced sample consisted of PBMCs. The receptor set was obtained from a man between 18 and 29 years old in good health and CMV-seropositive.

J is TRBJ2-1 and V is TRBV19; 11 bases align to TRBD2. After removal of 1 base from V and 5 bases from J, the junction contained 4 bases not matched to a gene. CDR3 size: 16 residues. CDR1 and CDR2 (germline): LNHDA, SQIVND (reference sequence). Here the CDR3 DNA reads TGTGCCAGTAGTATAGTCACTAGCGGGGGACACAATGAGCAGTTCTTC. Translation: CASSIVTSGGHNEQFF.

Only one count was recorded for this clone. This sequence joins TRBV6-1 and TRBJ2-1; 10 bases align to TRBD2. This CDR3 contains 14 residues. Germline V gives CDR1 MNHNS, CDR2 SASEGT. The V gene end was trimmed by 6 bases and the J gene end by 8 bases; junction bases not matched to a gene: 7. The CDR3 here is CASRLGTSVDEQFF. The CDR3 region has the DNA TGTGCCAGCAGACTCGGGACTAGCGTCGATGAGCAGTTCTTC.

This chain links TRBV9 with TRBJ1-2; D not certain. V lost 0 bases and J lost 4, with 7 bases in between. The germline gives CDR1 SGDLS, CDR2 YYNGEE. The CDR3 consists of 13 residues. The CDR3 sequence: CASSVDSRYGYTF. The CDR3 DNA sequence: TGTGCCAGCAGCGTAGACAGCCGCTATGGCTACACCTTC.

The V call is TRBV18, the J call TRBJ1-1; tentative D call: TRBD1 (6 bases). Deletions cut 5 bases from V and 5 bases from J, with 12 bases between. Germline loops: CDR1 KGHSH, CDR2 LQKENI. The CDR3 sequence is 13 residues long. The CDR3 region is CASSRGGTTEAFF. CDR3 coding DNA: TGTGCCAGCTCAAGGGGGGGAACTACTGAAGCTTTCTTT.

The chain is built from TRBV4-1 and TRBJ2-1; 9 bases are a match to TRBD1. The CDR3 is 17 amino acids. V was pared by 4 bases and J by 4 bases, with 11 bases of the junction left unmatched. The V gene's germline CDR1 is MGHRA and CDR2 YSYEKL. The CDR3, as DNA: TGCGCCAGCAGCCTCGTCGTCGGGACAGGGATATACAATGAGCAGTTCTTC. It is translated as CASSLVVGTGIYNEQFF.

The chain carries TRBV14 and TRBJ2-5; maybe TRBD2 (6 bases). CDR3 size: 14 residues. Germline CDR1 SGHDN, CDR2 FVKESK. Trimming removed 0 bases at V and 5 bases at J, with 10 bases between. The CDR3 DNA follows: TGTGCCAGCAGCCAAGATATAGGGAGGGAGACCCAGTACTTC. It translates to CASSQDIGRETQYF.